This T cell receptor (beta chain) was captured by sequencing in a study of blood T cell repertoires in COVID-19. Trimming left V 1 base short and J 7 bases short, with 10 bases between. The CDR3 runs to 13 residues. Germline V CDR1 and CDR2: SGHDN, FVKESK. Study processing details: Quantification of nucleated cells was approximated via reference gene primer amplification. TCRdb keeps only in-frame clones here, not all; method: immunoSEQ multiplex PCR. V and J calls and clone size are as listed in that table; D and trimming were resolved from the DNA. Of under 300,000 clones detected, 83% appear once; the ten largest clones hold more than 5.5%.

The V call is TRBV14, the J call TRBJ1-1; no reliable D call. Sequenced material: peripheral blood. This sequence originates from a human donor in a cohort sampled during active COVID-19. CDR3: CASSQGRRGEAFF. DNA for the CDR3: TGTGCCAGCAGCCAAGGGAGACGGGGTGAAGCTTTCTTT.